Shown below are 13 T cell receptor beta chains from a single sample sequenced in a study of blood T cell repertoires in COVID-19 (TCRdb year 2020). Library preparation used the immunoSEQ multiplex PCR assay. TCRdb re-hosts the immuneACCESS table, in-frame sequences only. Its copies lack some clones; in the studies checked, an unresolved V gene accounts for under half of them, and the cause for the rest is not known. This sample gives approximately 170,000 clones in total; 70% to 90% of them show up just once. 1.5% to 2% of the sample is taken by the ten largest. The sample consisted of peripheral blood. Receptors originate from a man between 18 and 35 years old who had recovered from COVID-19.

The chain is built from TRBV10-2 and TRBJ1-2; D unresolved. V shed 7 bases and J shed 7 bases, with 13 bases lying between them. The CDR3 extends over 12 amino acids. Germline V gives CDR1 WSHSY, CDR2 SAAADI. CDR3 residues: CASTLGVGGYTF. CDR3 bases: TGCGCCAGCACCCTCGGGGTAGGTGGCTACACCTTC.

This rearrangement joins TRBV12-5 to TRBJ2-1; 8 positions match TRBD1. CDR1 is LGHNT, CDR2 FRNRAP, per germline. The CDR3 runs 16 residues. The V segment lost 6 bases and the J segment 5 bases; nucleotides outside the gene matches: 12. CDR3 sequence: CASGQRTGTGNNEQFF. CDR3 DNA sequence: TGTGCTAGTGGGCAACGCACCGGGACAGGCAACAATGAGCAGTTCTTC.

The chain joins TRBV9 to TRBJ1-3, with 8 positions matching TRBD1. V lost 4 bases and J lost 1; bases outside the gene matches: 4. Germline CDR1 reads SGDLS; CDR2 reads YYNGEE. The CDR3 extends over 15 amino acids. CDR3 sequence reads: CASSRGQVSGNTIYF. CDR3 coding DNA: TGTGCCAGCAGCCGGGGACAGGTATCTGGAAACACCATATATTTT.

CDR3 loop: CASSKTGTSGQETQYF. The CDR3, as DNA: TGTGCCAGCAGCAAAACCGGGACTAGCGGCCAAGAGACCCAGTACTTC. The rearrangement uses TRBV7-6 and TRBJ2-5; 11 bases line up with TRBD2. The CDR3 runs 16 residues. Trimming at V came to 5 bases and at J to 1 base, leaving 6 bases not matched to a gene. Germline V gene lookup returns CDR1 SGHVS and CDR2 FNYEAQ.

The genes are TRBV24-1 and TRBJ2-2; D possibly corresponds to TRBD2 (5 bases). The CDR3 covers 16 residues. Germline loops: CDR1 KGHDR, CDR2 SFDVKD. Between the trimmed V and J ends, which lost 7 bases and 4 bases, there was a span of 18 bases. This CDR3 is CATRAPGSRGTGELFF. The DNA for the CDR3 is TGTGCCACCAGGGCCCCGGGGTCCCGCGGCACCGGGGAGCTGTTTTTT.

The chain is built from TRBV5-4 and TRBJ2-7; 9 bases are shared with TRBD1. Germline-derived CDR1 and CDR2 are SGHNT and YYREEE (reference sequence). The trim removed 3 bases at V and 7 bases at J, leaving 11 bases unmatched. The CDR3 is made up of 15 amino acids. The CDR3 nucleotides read TGTGCCAGCAGCTATGGGACAGGGTCTGTATCTGAGCAGTACTTC. It encodes CASSYGTGSVSEQYF. Filled out from reference TRBV5-4 and TRBJ2-7, the complete variable domain reads ETGVTQSPTHLIKTRGQQVTLRCSSQSGHNTVSWYQQALGQGPQFIFQYYREEENGRGNFPPRFSGLQFPNYSSELNVNALELDDSALYLCASSYGTGSVSEQYFGPGTRLTVT.

The chain links TRBV29-1 to TRBJ2-3; 12 bases align to TRBD2. CDR1 SQVTM and CDR2 ANQGSEA come from the germline V gene. This CDR3 is 15 amino acids long. The V and J ends lost 4 bases and 4 bases, in that order; junction bases with no gene match: 6. For the CDR3, the DNA is TGCAGCGTTGTTCTAGCGGGAGGGACGGCAGATACGCAGTATTTT. This sequence encodes CSVVLAGGTADTQYF.

The CDR3 reads CASRTSGSGDTQYF. CDR3 DNA: TGTGCCAGTCGAACTAGCGGGAGTGGGGATACGCAGTATTTT. The V and J genes are TRBV19 and TRBJ2-3; 11 nucleotides line up with TRBD2. CDR3 length equals 14 residues. From germline, CDR1 is LNHDA and CDR2 SQIVND (reference sequence). V dropped 8 bases and J dropped 6; count of bases not matched to a gene: 7.

V gene TRBV12-3 or TRBV12-4 combines with J gene TRBJ2-1, with a possible D match to TRBD2 (6 bases). V was cut by 7 bases and J by 13 bases, with 20 bases left in between. The CDR3 consists of 13 residues. The chain's CDR3 is CASTLGLSGLQFF. The CDR3 DNA reads TGTGCCAGCACCCTTGGGCTGAGCGGGTTACAGTTCTTC.

This clone turned up a few times. The same CDR3 can be traced to other DNA sequences in this sample. V usage is TRBV5-1 and J usage is TRBJ2-2, with 9 bases aligning to TRBD1. There are 15 residues in the CDR3. Germline CDR1 is SGHRS and CDR2 is YFSETQ. V lost 0 bases to trimming and J lost 5 bases; unmatched junction nucleotides: 2. The CDR3 protein is CASSLGQGGTGELFF. CDR3 DNA sequence: TGCGCCAGCAGCTTGGGACAGGGGGGTACCGGGGAGCTGTTTTTT.

This sequence joins TRBV7-9 and TRBJ1-2; a weak D match, TRBD1 (6 bases). The germline CDR1 and CDR2 sequences are SEHNR and FQNEAQ (reference sequence). V was trimmed by 4 bases and J by 0 bases, leaving 21 bases between them. CDR3 length: 18 residues. This chain's CDR3 is CASSSTRTALVANYGYTF. Written as DNA, the CDR3 is TGTGCCAGCAGCTCAACAAGGACAGCTCTTGTAGCTAACTATGGCTACACCTTC.

The chain joins TRBV5-8 to TRBJ2-7; perhaps TRBD1 as D (6 bases). Germline V CDR1 and CDR2: SGHTS, YDEGEE. The CDR3 covers 13 residues. V lost 5 bases to trimming and J lost 2 bases, with 11 bases between them. CDR3 loop: CASRKAGAYEQYF. CDR3 DNA sequence: TGTGCCAGCAGAAAGGCAGGGGCCTACGAGCAGTACTTC.

V is TRBV27 and J is TRBJ1-2, with no clear D. The CDR3 spans 11 residues. V was trimmed by 10 bases and J by 1 base, leaving 7 bases between them. Germline V gives CDR1 MNHEY, CDR2 SMNVEV (reference sequence). CDR3 in DNA: TGTGCCACCCAGTTTAACTATGGCTACACCTTC. Protein product: CATQFNYGYTF.